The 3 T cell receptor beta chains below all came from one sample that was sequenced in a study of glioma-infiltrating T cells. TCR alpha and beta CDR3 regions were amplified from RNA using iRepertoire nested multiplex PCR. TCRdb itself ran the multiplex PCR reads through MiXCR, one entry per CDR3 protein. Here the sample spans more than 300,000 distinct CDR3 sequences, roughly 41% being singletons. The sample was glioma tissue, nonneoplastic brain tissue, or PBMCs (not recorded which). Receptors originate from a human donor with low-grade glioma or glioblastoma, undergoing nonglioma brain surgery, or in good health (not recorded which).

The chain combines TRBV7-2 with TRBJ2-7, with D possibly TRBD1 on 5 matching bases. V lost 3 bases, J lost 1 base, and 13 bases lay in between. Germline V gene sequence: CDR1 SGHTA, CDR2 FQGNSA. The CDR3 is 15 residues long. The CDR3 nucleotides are TGTGCCAGCAGCTTGGTCTCAGGGCGTTCCTACGAGCAGTACTTC. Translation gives CASSLVSGRSYEQYF.

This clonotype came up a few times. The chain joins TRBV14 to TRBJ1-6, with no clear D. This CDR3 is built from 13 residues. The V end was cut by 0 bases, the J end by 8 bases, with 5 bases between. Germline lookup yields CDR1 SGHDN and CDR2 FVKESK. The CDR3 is CASSQDLYSPLHF. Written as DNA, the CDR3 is TGTGCCAGCAGCCAAGATCTTTATTCACCCCTCCACTTT. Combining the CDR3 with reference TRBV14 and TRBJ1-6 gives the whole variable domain EAGVTQFPSHSVIEKGQTVTLRCDPISGHDNLYWYRRVMGKEIKFLLHFVKESKQDESGMPNNRFLAERTGGTYSTLKVQPAELEDSGVYFCASSQDLYSPLHFGNGTRLTVT.

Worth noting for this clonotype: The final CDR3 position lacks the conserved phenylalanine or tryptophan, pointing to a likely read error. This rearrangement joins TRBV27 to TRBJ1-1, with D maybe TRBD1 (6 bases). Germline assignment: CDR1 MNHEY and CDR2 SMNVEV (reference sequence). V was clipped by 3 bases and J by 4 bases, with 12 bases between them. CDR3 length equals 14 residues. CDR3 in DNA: TGTGCCAGCAGTTTGGGGGGGACATTCACTGAAGCTTTCATT. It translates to CASSLGGTFTEAFI.